The rows below give T cell receptor beta chains drawn from one sample of a study of OX40 agonist ivuxolimab in advanced cancers. Repertoires were generated with immunoSEQ multiplex PCR, while TCRdb's copy carries only in-frame clones and drops some. The data hold roughly 77,000 clones, with under 95% observed a single time. The sample was CD4+ or CD8+ T cells sorted from blood, taken in a trial of the OX40 agonist ivuxolimab. Every receptor here comes from an adult with an advanced solid tumor such as melanoma, head and neck, liver or kidney cancer. CDR3s include the opening cysteine and the closing phenylalanine or tryptophan. The D gene is left open where the match is weak. Size values are once, few and many counts, or a class for expanded clones, and some rows have none.

abundance	v_gene	d_gene	j_gene	CDR3aa	CDR3nt
few	TRBV7-2	-	TRBJ1-2	CASSLADGNAGYTF	TGTGCCAGCAGCTTAGCCGACGGGAATGCTGGCTACACCTTC
-	TRBV7-9	TRBD1	TRBJ2-1	CASLPPGQGSNEQFF	TGTGCCAGCTTACCTCCGGGACAGGGGTCCAATGAGCAGTTCTTC
-	TRBV15	-	TRBJ2-7	CATSRARDQYEQYF	TGTGCCACCAGCAGAGCTAGGGATCAATACGAGCAGTACTTC
once	TRBV6-5	-	TRBJ2-5	CASSPQFNQETQYF	TGTGCCAGCAGCCCCCAGTTTAACCAAGAGACCCAGTACTTC
-	TRBV27	TRBD2	TRBJ2-5	CASSSPGLAGRETQYF	TGTGCCAGCAGTTCACCGGGACTAGCGGGGAGAGAGACCCAGTACTTC
-	TRBV4-3	TRBD1	TRBJ2-7	CASSQGEGGVYEQYF	TGCGCCAGCAGCCAAGGGGAAGGGGGCGTCTACGAGCAGTACTTC
-	TRBV2	TRBD1	TRBJ1-2	CASKQTGTYYGYTF	TGTGCCAGCAAACAGACAGGGACATACTATGGCTACACCTTC
-	TRBV11-2	TRBD1	TRBJ2-1	CASSLDRDRWGGNEQFF	TGTGCCAGCAGCTTAGATCGGGACAGGTGGGGCGGGAATGAGCAGTTCTTC
-	TRBV9	-	TRBJ1-1	CASSVTENTEAFF	TGTGCCAGCAGCGTAACGGAGAACACTGAAGCTTTCTTT
-	TRBV30	-	TRBJ1-6	CAWGFYNSPLHF	TGTGCCTGGGGGTTCTACAATTCACCCCTCCACTTT
-	TRBV7-9	TRBD2	TRBJ2-1	CASSHGTSGYNEQFF	TGTGCCAGCAGCCATGGGACTAGCGGATACAATGAGCAGTTCTTC
-	TRBV9	-	TRBJ2-7	CASSVEGQNHYEQYF	TGTGCCAGCAGCGTAGAGGGGCAAAACCATTACGAGCAGTACTTC
-	TRBV18	-	TRBJ2-7	CASSPMGHEQYF	TGTGCCAGCTCACCCATGGGGCACGAGCAGTACTTC
-	TRBV4-3	TRBD1	TRBJ1-1	CASSQEDRDRGEAFF	TGCGCCAGCAGCCAAGAGGACCGGGACAGGGGTGAAGCTTTCTTT
-	TRBV9	TRBD2	TRBJ2-1	CASSVELAGAASYNEQFF	TGTGCCAGCAGCGTAGAACTAGCGGGGGCCGCTTCCTACAATGAGCAGTTCTTC
-	TRBV11-2	-	TRBJ1-1	CASSLYSLGGETEAFF	TGTGCCAGCAGCCTCTACTCCCTCGGTGGTGAGACTGAAGCTTTCTTT
few	TRBV2	-	TRBJ1-6	CASSEEVRARGSYNSPLHF	-
-	TRBV27	-	TRBJ2-1	CASSKLSSYNEQFF	TGTGCCAGCAGTAAGCTAAGCTCCTACAATGAGCAGTTCTTC
-	TRBV4-1	-	TRBJ1-1	CASSLSLGSFTEAFF	TGCGCCAGCAGCCTGAGCCTGGGCTCGTTCACTGAAGCTTTCTTT
-	TRBV4-1	-	TRBJ2-7	CASSQNRVGSTEQYF	TGCGCCAGCAGCCAGAACAGGGTAGGGTCCACCGAGCAGTACTTC
-	TRBV6-1	-	TRBJ1-5	CATSDSPYSNQPQHF	TGTGCCACCAGTGACAGCCCGTATAGCAATCAGCCCCAGCATTTT
-	TRBV13	-	TRBJ1-1	CASTQRGRVTEAFF	TGTGCCAGCACCCAGCGGGGTAGGGTCACTGAAGCTTTCTTT
-	TRBV4-3	TRBD2	TRBJ2-1	CASSQDPSGGYNEQFF	TGCGCCAGCAGCCAAGATCCTAGCGGGGGGTACAATGAGCAGTTCTTC
-	TRBV9	TRBD2	TRBJ2-2	CASSTPSGGLTGELFF	TGTGCCAGCAGCACTCCTAGCGGGGGCCTAACCGGGGAGCTGTTTTTT
-	TRBV7-3	-	TRBJ1-1	CASFRRHVVNTEAFF	TGTGCCAGCTTCCGTCGTCATGTAGTGAACACTGAAGCTTTCTTT
-	TRBV27	-	TRBJ1-2	CASSLRGGARGYTF	TGTGCCAGCAGTTTGAGGGGGGGCGCGCGTGGCTACACCTTC
-	TRBV13	-	TRBJ1-1	CASSPPGTRGGVEAFF	TGTGCCAGCAGTCCACCCGGGACAAGGGGGGGAGTTGAAGCTTTCTTT
-	TRBV13	TRBD1	TRBJ1-2	CASSVGGTDYGYTF	TGTGCCAGCAGCGTAGGGGGCACGGACTATGGCTACACCTTC
-	TRBV9	-	TRBJ1-2	CASSVGGQITTNYGYTF	TGTGCCAGCAGCGTAGGAGGACAGATCACTACGAACTATGGCTACACCTTC
-	TRBV19	-	TRBJ1-2	CASGGEWFYGYTF	TGTGCCAGCGGGGGGGAGTGGTTCTATGGCTACACCTTC
-	TRBV4-1	-	TRBJ2-2	CASSHSKSSGATGELFF	TGCGCCAGCAGCCATTCTAAGTCTTCAGGGGCCACCGGGGAGCTGTTTTTT
-	TRBV19	TRBD1	TRBJ1-1	CASTPTGGTEAFF	TGTGCCAGTACTCCGACAGGGGGCACTGAAGCTTTCTTT
-	TRBV13	-	TRBJ1-2	CASSLRRASHGYTF	TGTGCCAGCAGCTTAAGGAGGGCTAGCCATGGCTACACCTTC
-	TRBV6-6	TRBD2	TRBJ2-5	CASSYGTSGVQETQYF	TGTGCCAGCAGTTACGGGACTAGCGGGGTACAAGAGACCCAGTACTTC
-	TRBV5-6	-	TRBJ2-5	CASSLVAGETQYF	TGTGCCAGCAGCTTGGTGGCAGGGGAGACCCAGTACTTC
-	TRBV7-6	TRBD1	TRBJ1-2	CASSSGQGAGYGYTF	TGTGCCAGCAGCTCGGGACAGGGGGCGGGCTATGGCTACACCTTC
-	TRBV23-1	-	TRBJ1-6	CASSLDPDSPTASVSPLHF	TGCGCCAGCAGCCTCGACCCAGACAGTCCTACGGCATCAGTTTCACCCCTCCACTTT
once	TRBV6-5	TRBD1	TRBJ2-7	CASSNRDRGYEQYF	TGTGCCAGCAGTAACCGGGACAGGGGTTACGAGCAGTACTTC
once	TRBV7-3	-	TRBJ2-7	CASSLGLDYEQYF	TGTGCCAGCAGCCTAGGCCTTGACTACGAGCAGTACTTC
-	TRBV4-1	-	TRBJ1-2	CASSQEGGFGYTF	TGCGCCAGCAGCCAAGAAGGAGGGTTTGGCTACACCTTC
once	TRBV6-6	-	TRBJ2-5	CASSVVDIVETQYF	TGTGCCAGCAGTGTCGTAGACATCGTAGAGACCCAGTACTTC
-	TRBV5-6	-	TRBJ1-1	CASSPGTGAEAFF	TGTGCCAGCAGCCCAGGGACGGGAGCTGAAGCTTTCTTT